The 14 T cell receptor beta chains below were found in one sample sequenced in a study of T cell repertoires in cytomegalovirus infection. TCRdb reprocessed the reads with MiXCR, giving one entry per CDR3 protein. The data show around 300,000 distinct CDR3 sequences, with over 7.5% seen just once and roughly 4% held by the top ten. The sequencing input was PBMCs. These TCRs come from a human donor in good health (CMV status not recorded). Some clones in this sample may be carry-over from other donors' samples.

This clonotype turned up a few times. J is TRBJ2-4 and V is TRBV12-3 or TRBV12-4, with D possibly being TRBD2 (5 bases). V was pared by 8 bases and J by 3 bases, with 17 bases between. CDR3 length equals 15 residues. This CDR3 is CASVGEIHYKNIQYF. CDR3 bases: TGTGCCAGCGTCGGGGAAATCCACTACAAAAACATTCAGTACTTC.

At least ten counts were recorded for this clonotype. The rearrangement uses TRBV7-2 and TRBJ2-1, with 7 bases that match TRBD1. Trimming cost V 5 bases and J 5 bases; bases outside gene matches: 12. The V gene's germline CDR1 is SGHTA and CDR2 FQGNSA. This CDR3 contains 16 residues. The DNA for the CDR3 is TGTGCCAGCAGCGGTTCTCAGGGGGTCCTGAACAATGAGCAGTTCTTC. This sequence encodes CASSGSQGVLNNEQFF.

Many counts were recorded for this clonotype. The gene calls are TRBV7-2 and TRBJ2-2, with no clear D. The ends were cut back, 1 base at V and 4 bases at J, with 7 bases in the middle. Germline V gene sequence: CDR1 SGHTA, CDR2 FQGNSA. The CDR3 length is 14 residues. CDR3 in amino acids: CASSLGEATGELFF. CDR3 sequence (DNA): TGTGCCAGCAGCTTAGGCGAGGCCACCGGGGAGCTGTTTTTT.

There are a few counts of this clonotype. The V call is TRBV6-2 or TRBV6-3, the J call TRBJ1-5, with TRBD1 matching over 8 bases. This CDR3 has 19 residues. The V gene's germline CDR1 is MNHEY and CDR2 SVGEGT. The V and J ends lost 2 bases and 6 bases, in that order; junction bases with no gene match: 18. The CDR3 DNA reads as TGTGCCAGCAGTTACCTGGACGTAAGAGCCAGGGGGCGCGGTCAGCCCCAGCATTTT. Protein sequence: CASSYLDVRARGRGQPQHF.

This clonotype was seen ten or more times. The V and J genes are TRBV7-2 and TRBJ1-1, with no clear D. The germline V gene encodes CDR1 SGHTA and CDR2 FQGNSA. The V end was cut by 1 base, the J end by 1 base, with 7 bases between. CDR3 length: 14 residues. The CDR3 sequence is CASSLGGRNTEAFF. For the CDR3, the DNA is TGTGCCAGCAGCTTAGGGGGTCGGAACACTGAAGCTTTCTTT.

The chain links TRBV12-3 or TRBV12-4 to TRBJ2-3, with 8 positions matching TRBD2. Trimming cost V 6 bases and J 1 base; bases outside gene matches: 6. The CDR3 length is 15 residues. As DNA, the CDR3 is TGTGCCAGCAGCCTTAGCGGGGTCCGCACAGATACGCAGTATTTT. Its protein is CASSLSGVRTDTQYF.

The chain has TRBV6-2 or TRBV6-3 and TRBJ2-7; D ambiguous. Germline loops: CDR1 MNHEY, CDR2 SVGEGT. There are 14 residues in the CDR3. The V gene lost 7 bases and the J gene lost 0 bases, with 13 bases spanning the gap. CDR3 loop: CASTPSASSYEQYF. CDR3 nucleotides: TGTGCCAGCACCCCGTCGGCCTCCTCCTACGAGCAGTACTTC.

This rearrangement joins TRBV6-6 to TRBJ2-7, with D perhaps TRBD1 (6 bases). Trimming cost V 2 bases and J 3 bases, with 20 bases left between them. Germline V gives CDR1 MNHNY, CDR2 SVGAGI (reference sequence). The length of the CDR3 is 17 residues. CDR3 residues: CASSYRQGLAVDYEQYF. CDR3 coding DNA: TGTGCCAGCAGTTACAGGCAGGGGCTAGCTGTGGACTACGAGCAGTACTTC.

At least ten counts were recorded for this clonotype. V and J are TRBV7-2 and TRBJ2-3; 10 nucleotides align to TRBD1. The CDR3 consists of 17 residues. Germline values: CDR1 SGHTA, CDR2 FQGNSA. The V gene end was trimmed by 2 bases and the J gene end by 1 base; junction bases not matched to a gene: 6. CDR3 amino acids: CASSLQSGTGGTDTQYF. In DNA form, the CDR3 reads TGTGCCAGCAGCTTACAATCGGGGACAGGGGGCACAGATACGCAGTATTTT.

DNA for the CDR3: TGTGCCAGCAGCTTACGGACTTATAGCTCCTACAATGAGCAGTTCTTC. Translated: CASSLRTYSSYNEQFF. The gene calls are TRBV7-2 and TRBJ2-1, with a tentative D call TRBD2 (5 bases). The V gene's germline CDR1 is SGHTA and CDR2 FQGNSA. The V and J ends lost 2 bases and 0 bases respectively, with 11 bases between them. CDR3 length: 16 amino acids.

In its sample, this clonotype was seen many times. The gene calls are TRBV7-2 and TRBJ2-5, with 7 bases lining up with TRBD2. The junction had 9 bases not matched to a gene; V was cut back by 5 bases and J by 3 bases. The CDR3 is 15 residues long. The germline gives CDR1 SGHTA, CDR2 FQGNSA. The CDR3 DNA reads TGTGCCAGCAGCGCTCCGGGACTACCAGAAGAGACCCAGTACTTC. Its translation is CASSAPGLPEETQYF.

The chain is built from TRBV6-2 or TRBV6-3 and TRBJ1-5; TRBD1 agrees at 10 bases. V lost 2 bases to trimming and J lost 2 bases; unmatched junction nucleotides: 3. The CDR3 spans 16 residues. Germline V lookup: CDR1 MNHEY, CDR2 SVGEGT. The CDR3: CASSYGTGVGNQPQHF. CDR3 bases: TGTGCCAGCAGTTACGGGACAGGGGTTGGCAATCAGCCCCAGCATTTT.

This clonotype has more than one count but fewer than ten. This chain joins TRBV7-8 and TRBJ2-3, with 12 bases identical to TRBD2. Germline V gene lookup returns CDR1 SGHVS and CDR2 FQNEAQ. V shed 4 bases, J shed 2 bases, and the junction held 7 bases outside the gene matches. This CDR3 is 17 amino acids long. The CDR3 protein is CASSSELAGGFTDTQYF. The CDR3 DNA sequence: TGTGCCAGCAGCTCTGAACTAGCGGGGGGATTCACAGATACGCAGTATTTT.

This clonotype was found a few times. The V call is TRBV6-5, the J call TRBJ2-6; D is perhaps TRBD2 (6 bases). V was shortened by 4 bases and J by 2 bases, with 15 bases between the two germline ends. Germline values: CDR1 MNHEY, CDR2 SVGAGI. The CDR3 runs 17 residues. The CDR3, as DNA: TGTGCCAGCAGTTCCGCGGGACTTCTCGCTGGGGCCAACGTCCTGACTTTC. Translated: CASSSAGLLAGANVLTF.